The next 15 T cell receptor beta chains were all read from a single sample in a study of shared clonotypes between healthy human individuals. Sequencing used immunoSEQ multiplex PCR; TCRdb keeps in-frame clones, though not all of them. The sample consists of 660,000 or so clones, 96% of them appearing once. Positively selected for CCR7, the CD45RO-negative cells used as naive CD8 cells excluded terminally differentiated effector memory CD45RA+ cells. The sequenced sample was naive CD8+ T cells sorted from blood. Receptors were obtained from a woman in her 30s in good health.

V and J are TRBV13 and TRBJ2-2, with a weak D call TRBD2 (8 bases). This CDR3 spans 15 amino acids. V dropped 6 bases and J dropped 6 bases, with 17 bases sitting between them. Germline-derived CDR1 and CDR2 are PRHDT and FYEKMQ (reference sequence). In DNA form, the CDR3 reads TGTGCCAGCAGTTCAGGGGGACTAGGGTCCGGGGAGCTGTTTTTT. This sequence encodes CASSSGGLGSGELFF.

The CDR3, as DNA: TGTGCCAGCAGTCCTAGCAGGGACATAGCCAAAAACATTCAGTACTTC. As protein: CASSPSRDIAKNIQYF. V and J are TRBV27 and TRBJ2-4, with D possibly matching TRBD1 (6 bases). CDR1 and CDR2 from the germline V gene are MNHEY and SMNVEV (reference sequence). The CDR3 contains 16 residues. Trimming took off 5 bases at V and 0 bases at J, with 14 bases between the two ends.

The V call is TRBV14, the J call TRBJ2-7, with 12 positions matching TRBD2. J was trimmed by 1 base and V by 0 bases; bases with no gene match: 4. Germline CDR1 reads SGHDN; CDR2 reads FVKESK. The CDR3 spans 17 residues. CDR3 bases: TGTGCCAGCAGCCAAGATCAGACTAGCGGGAGATCCTACGAGCAGTACTTC. As protein: CASSQDQTSGRSYEQYF. The whole variable domain, remainder taken from reference TRBV14 and TRBJ2-7, is EAGVTQFPSHSVIEKGQTVTLRCDPISGHDNLYWYRRVMGKEIKFLLHFVKESKQDESGMPNNRFLAERTGGTYSTLKVQPAELEDSGVYFCASSQDQTSGRSYEQYFGPGTRLTVT.

V usage is TRBV2 and J usage is TRBJ1-2, with TRBD1 matching 7 bases. The CDR3 covers 12 residues. The germline CDR1 and CDR2 sequences are SNHLY and FYNNEI. The V gene end was trimmed by 7 bases and the J gene end by 6 bases; junction bases not matched to a gene: 5. CDR3 sequence: CASIQTGDGYTF. Written as DNA, the CDR3 is TGTGCCAGCATCCAAACAGGGGATGGCTACACCTTC.

The rearrangement uses TRBV27 and TRBJ2-2; D gene uncertain. CDR1 MNHEY and CDR2 SMNVEV come from the germline V gene (reference sequence). The CDR3 runs to 16 residues. Trimming cost V 5 bases and J 1 base, with 14 bases left between them. The DNA of the CDR3 is TGTGCCAGCAGTGGGGATGCGGAATGGAACACCGGGGAGCTGTTTTTT. Translated: CASSGDAEWNTGELFF.

The genes are TRBV13 and TRBJ1-1; no reliable D call. Germline assignment: CDR1 PRHDT and CDR2 FYEKMQ (reference sequence). V gave up 3 bases and J gave up 1 base, with 6 bases separating them. The CDR3 is 13 residues long. CDR3 DNA sequence: TGTGCCAGCAGCTTTTCAGGGAACACTGAAGCTTTCTTT. Protein sequence: CASSFSGNTEAFF.

The chain carries TRBV5-6 and TRBJ1-1; no clear D gene. V was clipped by 4 bases and J by 3 bases, with 10 bases between them. This CDR3 region has 13 residues. Germline-derived CDR1 and CDR2 are SGHDT and YYEEEE. DNA for the CDR3: TGTGCCAGCAGCCTGACCGAGGACACTGAAGCTTTCTTT. Amino acids: CASSLTEDTEAFF. Complete variable domain (other parts from reference TRBV5-6 and TRBJ1-1): DAGVTQSPTHLIKTRGQQVTLRCSPKSGHDTVSWYQQALGQGPQFIFQYYEEEERQRGNFPDRFSGHQFPNYSSELNVNALLLGDSALYLCASSLTEDTEAFFGQGTRLTVV.

The rearrangement links TRBV25-1 to TRBJ2-5; D unclear. Judging by the DNA end, TRBJ2-7 fits better; the J call may be wrong. Germline CDR1 is MGHDK and CDR2 is SYGVNS. There are 13 residues in the CDR3. The CDR3 loop is CASSQPTVHEQYF. Here the CDR3 DNA reads TGTGCCAGCAGTCAGCCAACAGTTCACGAGCAGTACTTC.

The CDR3 DNA reads as TGTGCCAGCAGCACCGGGACTAAAAAATACTACAATGAGCAGTTCTTC. Its translation: CASSTGTKKYYNEQFF. The V and J genes are TRBV28 and TRBJ2-1; TRBD2 matches 7 bases. This CDR3 is 16 amino acids long. Per germline, CDR1 MDHEN and CDR2 SYDVKM. Trimming at V came to 6 bases and at J to 3 bases, leaving 11 bases not matched to a gene.

V gene TRBV19 combines with J gene TRBJ2-3, with 9 bases fitting TRBD1. The V and J ends lost 3 bases and 6 bases, in that order; junction bases with no gene match: 4. The CDR3 runs to 14 residues. The V gene's germline CDR1 is LNHDA and CDR2 SQIVND (reference sequence). Here the CDR3 DNA reads TGTGCCAGTAGTATTACAGGGGGCCCCGATACGCAGTATTTT. This translates into CASSITGGPDTQYF.

The V call is TRBV5-6, the J call TRBJ2-3; no clear D gene. Germline lookup yields CDR1 SGHDT and CDR2 YYEEEE. This CDR3 has 16 amino acids. V was clipped by 1 base and J by 5 bases, with 17 bases between them. The CDR3 coding sequence is TGTGCCAGCAGCTTGCCCCACAGTGGGGATAAAGATACGCAGTATTTT. Translated, it gives CASSLPHSGDKDTQYF.

The chain couples TRBV2 to TRBJ1-5; tentative D call: TRBD1 (5 bases). Germline V lookup: CDR1 SNHLY, CDR2 FYNNEI. The CDR3 loop spans 16 amino acids. V shed 9 bases and J shed 7 bases, with 25 bases lying between them. In DNA form, the CDR3 reads TGTGCCAGTCGGGGGACGGACGGATCCGTACAACAGCCCCAGCATTTT. Protein product: CASRGTDGSVQQPQHF. Using reference TRBV2 and TRBJ1-5 for the parts outside the CDR3, the full variable domain is EPEVTQTPSHQVTQMGQEVILRCVPISNHLYFYWYRQILGQKVEFLVSFYNNEISEKSEIFDDQFSVERPDGSNFTLKIRSTKLEDSAMYFCASRGTDGSVQQPQHFGDGTRLSIL.

V gene TRBV13 combines with J gene TRBJ1-2; 7 bases are a match to TRBD1. J gave up 5 bases and V 3 bases, and 15 bases lay outside the gene matches. Germline lookup yields CDR1 PRHDT and CDR2 FYEKMQ (reference sequence). The CDR3 is 17 amino acids. CDR3 DNA: TGTGCCAGCAGCTTCGTCCTAGGGGGCTCCCCCCTTTATGGCTACACCTTC. Its translation: CASSFVLGGSPLYGYTF. Variable domain in full (rest from reference TRBV13 and TRBJ1-2): AAGVIQSPRHLIKEKRETATLKCYPIPRHDTVYWYQQGPGQDPQFLISFYEKMQSDKGSIPDRFSAQQFSDYHSELNMSSLELGDSALYFCASSFVLGGSPLYGYTFGSGTRLTVV.

The J gene is TRBJ1-5, the V gene TRBV28; a possible D gene is TRBD1 (5 bases). The length of the CDR3 is 15 residues. CDR1 and CDR2 (germline): MDHEN, SYDVKM. Trimming removed 6 bases at V and 0 bases at J, with 12 bases between. The CDR3 loop is CASRRDGPSNQPQHF. CDR3 bases: TGTGCCAGCAGGCGGGACGGACCTAGCAATCAGCCCCAGCATTTT.

In the case of this clone: The sample carries other DNA sequences with the same CDR3. In nucleotides, the CDR3 is TGTGCCAGTAGTATAGGCGGGGGGATCTACGAGCAGTACTTC. Residues: CASSIGGGIYEQYF. The chain carries TRBV19 and TRBJ2-7; 8 bases line up with TRBD2. CDR1 is LNHDA, CDR2 SQIVND, per germline (reference sequence). V trimming: 1 base; J trimming: 3 bases; junction bases outside the gene matches: 2. CDR3 length equals 14 residues.